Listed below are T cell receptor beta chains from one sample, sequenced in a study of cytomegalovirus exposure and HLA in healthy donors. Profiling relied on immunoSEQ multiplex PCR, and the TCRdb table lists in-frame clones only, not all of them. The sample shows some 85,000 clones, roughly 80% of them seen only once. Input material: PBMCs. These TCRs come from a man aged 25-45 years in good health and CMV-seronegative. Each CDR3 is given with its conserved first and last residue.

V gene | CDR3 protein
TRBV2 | CASGAGTGEIPEAFF
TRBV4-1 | CASSQVVRRTYNEQFF
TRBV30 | CAWSVEAGGRDAQYF
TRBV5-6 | CASSPGQGNSPLHF
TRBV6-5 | CASGGVYYGYTF
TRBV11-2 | CASSSVFQTTGVWGYTF
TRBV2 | CASTPGTSGLNEQFF
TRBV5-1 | CASSGSGSGTDTQYF
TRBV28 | CASSLTGGEAFF
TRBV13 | CASSLEDRGNTEAFF
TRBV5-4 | CASSLNNYNEQFF
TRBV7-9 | CASSFGAGTGPYNEQFF
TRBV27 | CASTPWGGTPNEQFF
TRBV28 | CASSRNRGRGVPQHF
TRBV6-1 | CASSVTSGGASYNEQFF
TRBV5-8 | CASSTEGGPEKLFF
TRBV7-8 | CASSSGAGQPYEQYF
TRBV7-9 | CASSLGTGRPEAFF
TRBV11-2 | CASSSTGGLREQYF
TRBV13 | CASSLLLYGYTF
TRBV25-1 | CASSPKGGRGEYNEQFF
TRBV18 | CASSPPSGQVNNEQFF
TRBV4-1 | CASSQSTPVYGYTF
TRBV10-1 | CASSETNLAGGPDTQYF
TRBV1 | CTSSQPSAGVWEQYF
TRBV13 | CASSQDFYEQYF
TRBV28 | CASSFGGSGANVLTF
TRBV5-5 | CASSLEGRVDTEAFF
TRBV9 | CASSVVGQGSGELFF
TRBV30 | CAWSRLADSYNEQFF
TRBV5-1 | CASSFSTASNSPRHF
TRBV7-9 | CASSLTREQFF
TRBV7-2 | CASSLAGGRVDTEAFF
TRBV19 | CASSPLRLAEITDTQYF
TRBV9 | CASSLGTGNYGYTF
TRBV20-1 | CSARGLLEQFF
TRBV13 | CASSPGQNYGYTF
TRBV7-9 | CSSSPSFESPRSF
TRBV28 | CASTPGQGGWGYGYTF
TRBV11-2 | CASSPQATGELFF
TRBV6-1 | CASSEPGSGNTIYF
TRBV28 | CASSLGGNYGYTF
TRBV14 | CASSQVAAGSYEQYF
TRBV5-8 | CASGDYRGNQPQHF
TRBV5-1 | CASDRDNTGELFF
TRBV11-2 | CASSNRGGAEKLFF
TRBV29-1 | CSVEGDRDSYEQYF
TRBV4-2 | CASSGTGGTYEQYF
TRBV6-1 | CASSEGGHSYEQYF
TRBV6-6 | CASSYSTGGGNTEAFF